This T cell receptor beta chain is from a study of cytomegalovirus exposure and HLA in healthy donors. 13 Jbeta primers and 60 Vbeta primers were used for the PCR. Measured with immunoSEQ multiplex PCR; TCRdb has only the in-frame clones, and not every one. The repertoire has about 180,000 clones, around 80% of them found once; the top ten carry under 1.5%. This CDR3 is built from 15 residues. Trimming left V 1 base short and J 7 bases short, with 14 bases between. In germline, CDR1 is SGHVS, CDR2 FNYEAQ. In regard to this clone: What it binds is not known.

Study results and caveats: TCR beta chain V- and J-gene trimming was linked, in a later analysis, to a missense variant in DCLRE1C.

This chain connects TRBV7-6 to TRBJ2-1; D is possibly TRBD2 (5 bases). The TCR originated in a girl aged 5 to 17 in good health and CMV-seropositive. Sequenced input: PBMCs. As DNA, the CDR3 is TGTGCCAGCAGCTTAGTTACTAGTAGCTCGAATGAGCAGTTCTTC. As protein: CASSLVTSSSNEQFF.